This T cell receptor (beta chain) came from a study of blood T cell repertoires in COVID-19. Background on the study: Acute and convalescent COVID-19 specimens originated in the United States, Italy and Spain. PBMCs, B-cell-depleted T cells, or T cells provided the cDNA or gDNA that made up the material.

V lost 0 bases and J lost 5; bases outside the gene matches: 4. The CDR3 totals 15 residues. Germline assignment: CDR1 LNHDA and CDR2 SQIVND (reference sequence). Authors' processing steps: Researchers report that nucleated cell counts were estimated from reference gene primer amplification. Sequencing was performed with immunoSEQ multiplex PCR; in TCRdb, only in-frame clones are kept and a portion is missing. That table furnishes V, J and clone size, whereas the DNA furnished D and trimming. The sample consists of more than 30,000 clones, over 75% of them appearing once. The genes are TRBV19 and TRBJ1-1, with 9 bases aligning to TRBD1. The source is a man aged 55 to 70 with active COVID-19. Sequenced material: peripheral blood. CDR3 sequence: CASSIEGQGWTEAFF. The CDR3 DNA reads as TGTGCCAGTAGTATAGAGGGACAGGGTTGGACTGAAGCTTTCTTT.